Below, one TCR beta chain is given with its context. This sample was included in a study of technical replicates of blood from several donors. Here immunoSEQ multiplex PCR was the method, and the copy in TCRdb shows in-frame clones only, minus some. The table includes more than 90,000 clones, under 97% detected once. V shed 4 bases and J shed 0 bases, with 19 bases lying between them. The CDR3 runs 18 residues. The germline gives CDR1 SGHTA, CDR2 FQGNSA. Sample: T cells isolated from PBMCs. This sequence was found in a human donor in good health. This chain connects TRBV7-2 to TRBJ1-5, with D tentatively TRBD1 (5 bases). The CDR3, as DNA: TGTGCCAGCAGCTCGGTGGGGGGAGGGACCTATAGCAATCAGCCCCAGCATTTT. This sequence encodes CASSSVGGGTYSNQPQHF. The full variable domain, its missing parts supplied by reference TRBV7-2 and TRBJ1-5, is GAGVSQSPSNKVTEKGKDVELRCDPISGHTALYWYRQSLGQGLEFLIYFQGNSAPDKSGLPSDRFSAERTGGSVSTLTIQRTQQEDSAVYLCASSSVGGGTYSNQPQHFGDGTRLSIL.